This TCR beta chain stems from a study of identical twins (dated by TCRdb to about 2016). In the study overall: The study deep-sequenced TCR alpha and beta repertoires from monozygotic twins, unrelated adults of various ages and cord blood to test whether fetal clonotypes persist. Replicate twin experiments were performed at different times using different library preparation protocols to rule out contamination. What the research found in general, with its limitations: In beta out-of-frame sequences, excess twin sharing was weaker, because having fewer shared sequences lowered the signal-to-noise ratio. Compared with coincidental sharing between unrelated individuals, an excess of low generation-probability sequences was observed among out-of-frame TCR alpha sequences shared between twins. Because the same donors could not be followed over many years, the conclusions depended on cross-sectional statistical analysis. In monozygotic twins, recombination models systematically underestimated out-of-frame TCR alpha sharing, but the models matched the sharing seen between unrelated individuals. Invariant T cells such as MAIT and iNKT could partly confound zero-insertion analyses, though diverse VJ usage argued against this for most clonotypes. Abundant cord blood beta clonotypes carried fewer insertions; young adult naive repertoires showed a weaker similar trend, while memory repertoires showed none.

Library creation used 5' RACE. Sequenced using an Illumina HiSeq 2000. Template switching added a universal primer binding site, and the final cDNA carried a unique molecular identifier that allowed TCR cDNA molecules to be counted accurately. First-strand cDNA for TCR alpha and beta chains was synthesized from specific primers in the conserved constant-segment region. Each cDNA library was double barcoded, with a SMART-Mk sample barcode plus Illumina barcodes, to control for contamination. Two successive PCR steps introduced TruSeq adapter sequences along with Illumina sample barcodes. The Illumina HiSeq platform was used with custom primers to sequence TCR alpha and beta cDNA libraries. Regarding the original processing steps: MiGEC was used to process raw reads and extract unique molecular identifiers, and MiXCR was used to find CDR3 positions. Recombination models were inferred per individual with the repgenHMM and IGoR tools using an EM algorithm. Shared clonotypes were analyzed with the tcR package in R, and sharing was normalized by the product of cloneset sizes. To study raw recombination free of thymic and clonal selection effects, out-of-frame nonproductive sequences were analyzed. Using fastp trimming at Q25 and MiXCR clonotype assembly, TCRdb reanalyzed the public sequencing data and kept in-frame beta chains. For every CDR3 protein sequence, its rows merge into one entry that carries the most common genes and DNA. The V and J calls here are based on TCRdb, not the publication. For this sample there are about 730,000 distinct CDR3 sequences; 21% appear just once. Of the sample, more than 4% falls within the top ten clones.

Notes on this clonotype: No antigen is known for it. Base qualities were left out, and no much larger clone turns up one base away.

All donors were healthy Caucasians. Three pairs of female monozygotic twins, all aged about 18 to 29 years, were included in the twin cohort. Peripheral blood mononuclear cells were used as the source from which RNA for TCR libraries was isolated. These data are also associated with another study on T cells expressing NK-cell markers. As noted in the second study: Seven to nine donors provided sorted CD3+CD56+NKG2C+, CD3+CD56+NKG2C- and CD3+CD56-NKG2C+ T-cell subsets, whose TCR beta-chain repertoires were profiled. Among the eight sequenced donors, seven were HCMV-seropositive and one was HCMV-seronegative. In several experiments an anti-gammadeltaTCR antibody was added to restrict sorting to alphabetaTCR-expressing T cells. For six donors, the dominant CD3+CD56+NKG2C+ clonotypes were among the top 10 CD8+ clonotypes and accounted for roughly 1.0-7.5% of CD8+ T cells. Those dominant clonotypes were again the most abundant among CD3+CD56-NKG2C+ cells in a handful of donors, at about 25-65%. Whether the expanded NKG2C-expressing T cell clones were specific for HCMV antigens remained unclear. Randomly selected healthy volunteers, three men and five women, were used as the eight sequenced donors. To determine HCMV serostatus, a commercial ELISA kit was used to detect HCMV-specific IgG in serum. Bulk peripheral blood T-cell repertoires were additionally sequenced from unsorted PBMC for roughly six donors. MIGEC was used to demultiplex reads and group the reads by UMI, and MiTCR was used to assemble and quantify clonotypes. Only TCR cDNA sequences supported by at least two reads were kept to exclude erroneous sequences. The tcR package was used for downstream repertoire analysis, and clonotypes were matched between fractions using CDR3 nucleotide sequence together with V segment. VDJmatch was used to annotate antigen specificity against VDJdb, with one amino acid substitution in CDR3 permitted.

The sequencing sample was made of PBMCs. The source is a woman between 18 and 29 years old in good health.

The bases read TGTGCCAGCAGTTTCAGGGGGACGTGGAACACTGAAGCTTTCTTT. It translates to CASSFRGTWNTEAFF. The rearrangement joined TRBV27 to TRBJ1-1, and 7 junctional nucleotides match TRBD1. From its cysteine to its phenylalanine, the CDR3 spans 15 amino acids. The only DNA kept is the CDR3, 45 bases in frame from the first base. Based on the germline V gene (reference sequence), the CDR1 and CDR2 sequences are MNHEY and SMNVEV. For this chain, trimming is 3 bases at the V end and 1 base at the J end, and the number of junction bases without a gene match is 5.